Listed below are T cell receptor beta chains from one sample, sequenced in a study of T cells in Graves' hyperthyroidism and ophthalmopathy. One entry per CDR3 protein results from TCRdb running MiXCR on the multiplex PCR reads. The table lists roughly 300,000 distinct CDR3 sequences, around a sixth of them singletons, with under 55% in the top ten. Sequences were obtained from blood. These TCRs come from a woman in her forties or fifties with Graves' hyperthyroidism. Each CDR3 is given with its conserved first and last residue. Each record gives: J gene, V gene, CDR3 length, D gene, clone size, CDR3 DNA, CDR3 protein. A D gene is named only where the DNA matches it firmly. Size values are once, few and many counts, or a class for expanded clones, and some rows have none.

>TRBJ2-1|TRBV2|15|TRBD1|many
TGTGCAGAGGGGGACAGAAAGAGCTCCTACAATGAGCAGTTCTTC
CAEGDRKSSYNEQFF
>TRBJ1-2|TRBV3-1|15|.|many
TGTGCCAGCAGCCCATCTATGGACAGCTCCTATGGCTACACCTTC
CASSPSMDSSYGYTF
>TRBJ2-2|TRBV28|14|.|.
TGTGCCAGCAGTCCCCCGTCGAACACCGGGGAGCTGTTTTTT
CASSPPSNTGELFF
>TRBJ1-1|TRBV27|13|.|many
TGTGCCAGCAGTTCGTACAAGGACACTGAAGCTTTCTTT
CASSSYKDTEAFF
>TRBJ2-2|TRBV6-2/TRBV6-3|16|TRBD2|many
TGTGCCAGCCTACCAGCGGGGGAATCGAACACCGGGGAGCTGTTTTTT
CASLPAGESNTGELFF
>TRBJ2-5|TRBV20-1|16|TRBD1|few
TGCAGTGCTAGAGCGCCTTGGGACAGGGGGGCAGAGACCCAGTACTTC
CSARAPWDRGAETQYF
>TRBJ2-3|TRBV28|11|TRBD2|few
TGTGCCAGCAGTTATCGGGACTACAAGTATTTT
CASSYRDYKYF
>TRBJ2-3|TRBV5-8|13|TRBD1|many
TGTGCCAGCAGGCGGACAGGGGCAGATACGCAGTATTTT
CASRRTGADTQYF
>TRBJ2-3|TRBV28|14|.|.
.
CASSSSAATDTQYF
>TRBJ2-3|TRBV12-3/TRBV12-4|15|.|many
TGTGCCAGCAGTTTCGAAGGGGACAGCACAGATACGCAGTATTTT
CASSFEGDSTDTQYF
>TRBJ1-5|TRBV11-2|13|.|many
TGTGCCAGCAGCCATGGGTCAAATCAGCCCCAGCATTTT
CASSHGSNQPQHF
>TRBJ2-7|TRBV15|11|.|.
TGTGCCACCGCTGGGTCCTACGAGCAGTACTTC
CATAGSYEQYF
>TRBJ1-2|TRBV6-1|14|.|.
TGTGCCAGCATCCGAAGCCCAGAGAACTATGGCTACACCTTC
CASIRSPENYGYTF
>TRBJ1-2|TRBV12-3/TRBV12-4|13|.|few
TGTGCCAGCAGCACCCAGGGGTTGGATGGCTACACCTTC
CASSTQGLDGYTF
>TRBJ2-4|TRBV7-6|17|.|.
TGTGCCAGCAGCTTAGCGGTGAGAGGGGACCTCAAAAACATTCAGTACTTC
CASSLAVRGDLKNIQYF
>TRBJ1-6|TRBV7-2|16|.|.
TGTGCCAGCAGCTTAGCCGACCAGGGCCTCTTATCACCCCTCCACTTT
CASSLADQGLLSPLHF
>TRBJ1-5|TRBV6-2/TRBV6-3|13|.|.
TGTGCCAGCAGCGGGACCCGCAATCAGCCCCAGCATTTT
CASSGTRNQPQHF
>TRBJ1-6|TRBV20-1|16|TRBD1|.
TGCAGTGCTAGATATACAGGGGCCCGTCTTAATTCACCCCTCCACTTT
CSARYTGARLNSPLHF
>TRBJ1-6|TRBV5-5|17|TRBD1|few
TGTGCCAGCAGCTTATATTTGGGCAGGGGGACGTATTCACCCCTCCACTTT
CASSLYLGRGTYSPLHF
>TRBJ2-1|TRBV5-1|15|TRBD1|many
TGCGCCAGCAGCGCGACAGGGAAGTCCTACAATGAGCAGTTCTTC
CASSATGKSYNEQFF
>TRBJ2-7|TRBV5-1|13|.|many
TGCGCCAGCAGCTTGGCGCCAGGCTACGAGCAGTACTTC
CASSLAPGYEQYF
>TRBJ1-1|TRBV5-4|14|.|.
TGTGCCAGCAGGGCTTCACTGATGAACACTGAAGCTTTCTTT
CASRASLMNTEAFF
>TRBJ2-1|TRBV7-3|17|TRBD1|few
TGTGCCAGCAGCCTCCAGGGACAGGGGGCGCGATCAAGTGAGCAGTTCTTC
CASSLQGQGARSSEQFF
>TRBJ2-1|TRBV5-6|17|.|.
TGTGCCAGCAGCTTGGGGACCGAGCCGCTCTCCTACAATGAGCAGTTCTTC
CASSLGTEPLSYNEQFF
>TRBJ2-5|TRBV11-2|14|.|many
TGTGCCAGCAGCTTATGGAGTGACCGAGAGACCCAGTACTTC
CASSLWSDRETQYF
>TRBJ2-5|TRBV11-2|14|.|many
TGTGCCAGCAGCTTCAGGCTAGCGACTGATAACCAGTACTTC
CASSFRLATDNQYF
>TRBJ2-7|TRBV20-1|12|TRBD1|many
TGCAGTGCTGAGGGACAGCCCTACGAGCAGTACTTC
CSAEGQPYEQYF
>TRBJ1-1|TRBV27|13|.|many
TGTGCCAGCAGTTACGGGACTGCCATCGAAGCTTTCTTT
CASSYGTAIEAFF
>TRBJ2-7|TRBV5-5|15|.|many
TGTGCCAGCAGCTTGGCCGTAGGCGTCTACTACGAGCAGTACTTC
CASSLAVGVYYEQYF
>TRBJ1-2|TRBV2|16|TRBD1|many
TGTGCCAGCAGTTTAGGACAGGGAAATGTTGGGTATGGCTACACCTTC
CASSLGQGNVGYGYTF
>TRBJ1-4|TRBV28|12|.|.
TGTGCCAGCAGTATCGCGGGGGTGAGACTGTTTTTT
CASSIAGVRLFF
>TRBJ2-3|TRBV2|15|.|many
TGTGCCAGCAGTGAGTCACTCCCAAACACAGATACGCAGTATTTT
CASSESLPNTDTQYF
>TRBJ2-1|TRBV3-1|13|.|.
TGTGCCAGCAGGGGATTAGCAGACAATGAGCAGTTCTTC
CASRGLADNEQFF
>TRBJ2-1|TRBV5-1|15|TRBD2|many
TGCGCCAGCAGCTTGGAGGGACTAGTTGGAAATGAGCAGTTCTTC
CASSLEGLVGNEQFF
>TRBJ1-4|TRBV11-1|14|.|many
TGTGCCAGCAGCTTAGAAGGGGCAAGTGAAAAACTGTTTTTT
CASSLEGASEKLFF
>TRBJ2-1|TRBV5-1|16|TRBD1|few
TGCGCCAGCAGCCAACGGACAGGGATAGTCTACAATGAGCAGTTCTTC
CASSQRTGIVYNEQFF
>TRBJ2-1|TRBV28|18|.|many
TGTGCCAGCAGCCCGCGAGGAAAGCGGGAAGACAGGGACAATGAGCAGTTCTTC
CASSPRGKREDRDNEQFF
>TRBJ2-3|TRBV12-3/TRBV12-4|16|TRBD1|many
TGTGCCAGCAGTCCCACAGCGGAAACAGGGGAAGATACGCAGTATTTT
CASSPTAETGEDTQYF
>TRBJ2-7|TRBV5-6|15|.|few
TGTGCCAGCAGCTTGGTCGGGCGCAGTGACTACGAGCAGTACTTC
CASSLVGRSDYEQYF
>TRBJ2-7|TRBV6-1|14|.|.
TGTGCCAGCGGTTCAGGGAGGTATGCCTACGAGCAGTACTTC
CASGSGRYAYEQYF
>TRBJ2-1|TRBV6-1|16|.|.
TGTGCCAGCAGCTTGGACCGGGCACCCCCTTACAATGAGCAGTTCTTC
CASSLDRAPPYNEQFF
>TRBJ2-1|TRBV9|16|.|.
TGTGCCAGCAGCGTAGATCCGGGACCTACCTACAATGAGCAGTTCTTC
CASSVDPGPTYNEQFF
>TRBJ2-1|TRBV7-8|13|TRBD1|.
TGTGCCAGCAGCAACAGGGGAGTAGCTGAGCAGTTCTTC
CASSNRGVAEQFF
>TRBJ2-1|TRBV12-3/TRBV12-4|12|.|few
TGTGCCAGCCTAGGGACCCACAATGAGCAGTTCTTC
CASLGTHNEQFF
>TRBJ1-1|TRBV29-1|11|.|many
TGCAGCGCTGATGACGAAACTGAAGCTTTCTTT
CSADDETEAFF
>TRBJ1-2|TRBV4-1|16|.|few
TGCGCCAGCAGCCAAGAAGAAAGGGGGAGAGGCTATGGCTACACCTTC
CASSQEERGRGYGYTF
>TRBJ2-7|TRBV7-9|16|.|few
TGTGCCAGCATCCCTGGTTGGGGAAACACCGGAGGCGAGCAGTACTTC
CASIPGWGNTGGEQYF
>TRBJ2-2|TRBV24-1|14|.|.
TGTGCCACCAGCCCGGACAGAAACACCGGGGAGCTGTTTTTT
CATSPDRNTGELFF
>TRBJ2-1|TRBV7-2|15|TRBD2|many
TGTGCCAGCAGCTCCCGGACTAGCGGGGTGGATGAGCAGTTCTTC
CASSSRTSGVDEQFF
>TRBJ1-2|TRBV6-1|14|TRBD1|.
TGTGCCAGCAGCTCACCCGGACAGGGCCCTGGCTACACCTTC
CASSSPGQGPGYTF
>TRBJ2-5|TRBV11-2|15|.|few
TGTGCCAGCAGTTTTATTAACAGGAGGGTTGAGACCCAGTACTTC
CASSFINRRVETQYF
>TRBJ2-7|TRBV27|15|.|.
TGTGCCAGCAGCCGAAGGGCACCGGGGATACACGAGCAGTACTTC
CASSRRAPGIHEQYF
>TRBJ1-1|TRBV18|14|.|.
TGTGCCAGCTCAATCGACCTGGGTGGGACTGAAGCTTTCTTT
CASSIDLGGTEAFF
>TRBJ2-3|TRBV12-3/TRBV12-4|14|.|many
TGTGCCAGCAGTTTAGCGACCAACACAGATACGCAGTATTTT
CASSLATNTDTQYF